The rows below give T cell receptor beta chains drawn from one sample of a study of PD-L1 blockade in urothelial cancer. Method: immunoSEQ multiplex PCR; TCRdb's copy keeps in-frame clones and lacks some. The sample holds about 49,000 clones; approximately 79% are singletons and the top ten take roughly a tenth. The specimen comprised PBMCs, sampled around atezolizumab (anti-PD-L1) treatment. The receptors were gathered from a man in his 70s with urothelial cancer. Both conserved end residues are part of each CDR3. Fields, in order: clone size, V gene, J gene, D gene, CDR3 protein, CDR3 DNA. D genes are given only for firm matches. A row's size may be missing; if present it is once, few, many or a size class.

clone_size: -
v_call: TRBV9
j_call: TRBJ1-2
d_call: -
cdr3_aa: CASSVGGVGGAGYTF
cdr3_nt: TGTGCCAGCAGCGTAGGGGGTGTCGGGGGTGCTGGCTACACCTTC

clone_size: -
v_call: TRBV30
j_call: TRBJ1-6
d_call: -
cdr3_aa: CAWSGTVYNSPLHF
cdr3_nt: TGTGCCTGGAGTGGGACAGTCTATAATTCACCCCTCCACTTT

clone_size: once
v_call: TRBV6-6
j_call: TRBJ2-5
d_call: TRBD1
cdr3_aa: CASSWGQGKETQYF
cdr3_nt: TGTGCCAGCAGTTGGGGACAGGGGAAAGAGACCCAGTACTTC

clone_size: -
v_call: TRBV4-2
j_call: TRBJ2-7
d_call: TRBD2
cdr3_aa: CASSQALAGGPYEQYF
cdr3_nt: TGTGCCAGCAGCCAGGCCCTAGCGGGAGGGCCCTACGAGCAGTACTTC

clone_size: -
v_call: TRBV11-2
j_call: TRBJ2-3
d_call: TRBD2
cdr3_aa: CASSLESATSGSRSQYF
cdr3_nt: TGTGCCAGCAGCTTAGAATCCGCGACTAGCGGGAGTCGGTCGCAGTATTTT

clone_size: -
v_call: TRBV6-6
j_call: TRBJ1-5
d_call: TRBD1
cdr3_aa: CASSSRTGAINQPQHF
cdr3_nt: TGTGCCAGCAGTTCCCGGACAGGGGCCATAAATCAGCCCCAGCATTTT

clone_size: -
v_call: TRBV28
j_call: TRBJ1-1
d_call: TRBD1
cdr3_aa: CASSPPGTGVAEAFF
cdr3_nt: TGTGCCAGCAGTCCCCCCGGGACAGGGGTCGCTGAAGCTTTCTTT

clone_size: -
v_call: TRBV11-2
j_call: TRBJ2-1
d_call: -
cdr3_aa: CASSLDTGMGNNEQFF
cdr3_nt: TGTGCCAGCAGCTTAGACACAGGGATGGGGAACAATGAGCAGTTCTTC

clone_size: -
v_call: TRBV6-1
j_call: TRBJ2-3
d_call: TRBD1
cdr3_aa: CASLPADRVTDTQYF
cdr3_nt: TGTGCCAGCCTGCCGGCGGACAGGGTCACAGATACGCAGTATTTT

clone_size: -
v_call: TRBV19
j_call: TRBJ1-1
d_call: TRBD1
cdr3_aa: CASSIDTGEVTEAFF
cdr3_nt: TGTGCCAGTAGTATCGACACAGGGGAGGTCACTGAAGCTTTCTTT

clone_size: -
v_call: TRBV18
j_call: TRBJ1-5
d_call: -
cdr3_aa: CASSMDTNQPQHF
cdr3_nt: TGTGCCAGCTCAATGGACACAAATCAGCCCCAGCATTTT

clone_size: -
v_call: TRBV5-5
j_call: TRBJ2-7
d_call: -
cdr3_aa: CASSLDGIYEQYF
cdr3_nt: TGTGCCAGCAGCTTGGACGGTATCTACGAGCAGTACTTC

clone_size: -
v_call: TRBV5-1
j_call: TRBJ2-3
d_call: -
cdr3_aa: CASSLAFWRDGRRRTDTQYF
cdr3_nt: TGCGCCAGCAGCTTGGCTTTTTGGCGGGATGGTCGGCGGCGCACAGATACGCAGTATTTT

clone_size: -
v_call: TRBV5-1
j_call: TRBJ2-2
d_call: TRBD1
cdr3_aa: CASIPGQGDTGELFF
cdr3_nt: TGCGCCAGCATCCCGGGACAGGGGGACACCGGGGAGCTGTTTTTT

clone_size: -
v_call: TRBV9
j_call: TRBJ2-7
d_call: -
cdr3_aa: CASSVGTFSYEQYF
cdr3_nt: TGTGCCAGCAGCGTGGGGACATTTTCCTACGAGCAGTACTTC

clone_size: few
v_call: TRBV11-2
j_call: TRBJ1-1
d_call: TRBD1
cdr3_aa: CASSFSDRDAEAFF
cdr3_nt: TGTGCCAGCAGCTTCTCGGACAGGGACGCTGAAGCTTTCTTT

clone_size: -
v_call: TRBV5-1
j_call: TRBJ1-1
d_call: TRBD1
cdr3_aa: CASSLEPGTGTEAFF
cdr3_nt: TGCGCCAGCAGCTTGGAACCGGGGACAGGCACTGAAGCTTTCTTT

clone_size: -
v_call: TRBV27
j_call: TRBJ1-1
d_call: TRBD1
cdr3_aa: CASSLGQGYGGTEAFF
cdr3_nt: TGTGCCAGCAGTTTAGGACAGGGGTATGGTGGCACTGAAGCTTTCTTT

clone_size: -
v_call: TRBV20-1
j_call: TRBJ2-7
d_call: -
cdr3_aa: CSASAGYEQYF
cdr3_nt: TGCAGTGCTTCAGCGGGCTACGAGCAGTACTTC

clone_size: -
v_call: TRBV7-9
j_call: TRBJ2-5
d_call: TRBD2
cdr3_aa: CASSLKMLAGERNVGTQYF
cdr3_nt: TGTGCCAGCAGCTTAAAGATGCTAGCGGGAGAGAGGAATGTGGGGACCCAGTACTTC

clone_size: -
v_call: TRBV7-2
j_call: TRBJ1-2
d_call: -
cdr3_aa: CASSLDRGGYTF
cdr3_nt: TGTGCCAGCAGCTTAGATCGGGGGGGCTACACCTTC

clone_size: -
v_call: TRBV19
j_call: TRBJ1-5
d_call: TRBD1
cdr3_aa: CASSILAGGQPQHF
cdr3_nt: TGTGCCAGTAGTATACTCGCAGGGGGTCAGCCCCAGCATTTT

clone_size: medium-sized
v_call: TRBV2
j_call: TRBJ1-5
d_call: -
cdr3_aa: CASSEMQAQPQHF
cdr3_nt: TGTGCCAGCAGTGAAATGCAGGCCCAGCCCCAGCATTTT

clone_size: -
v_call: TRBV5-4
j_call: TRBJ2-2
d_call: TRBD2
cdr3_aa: CASSLGGRDGGELFF
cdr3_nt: TGTGCCAGCAGCTTGGGCGGGAGGGATGGCGGGGAGCTGTTTTTT

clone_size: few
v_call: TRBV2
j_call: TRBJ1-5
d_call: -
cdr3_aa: CASRGEWDQPQHF
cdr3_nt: TGTGCCAGCAGGGGAGAGTGGGATCAGCCCCAGCATTTT

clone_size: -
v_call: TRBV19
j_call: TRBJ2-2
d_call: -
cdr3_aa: CASSIRGKFTGELFF
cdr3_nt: TGTGCCAGTAGTATCCGAGGGAAATTCACCGGGGAGCTGTTTTTT

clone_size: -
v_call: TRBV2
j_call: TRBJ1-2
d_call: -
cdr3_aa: CASRSFGYTF
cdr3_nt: TGTGCCAGCAGATCCTTCGGCTACACCTTC

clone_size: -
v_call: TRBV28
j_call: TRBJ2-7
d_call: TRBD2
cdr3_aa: CASLSRTRAYEQYF
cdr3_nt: TGTGCCAGCTTATCCCGGACTAGGGCTTACGAGCAGTACTTC

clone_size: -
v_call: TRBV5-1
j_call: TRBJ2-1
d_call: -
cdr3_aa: CASSKNQGLQFF
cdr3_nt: TGCGCCAGCAGCAAGAACCAGGGGTTGCAGTTCTTC

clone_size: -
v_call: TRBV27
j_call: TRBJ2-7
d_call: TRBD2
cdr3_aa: CASSPQPGGSHSYEQYF
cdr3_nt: TGTGCCAGCAGTCCCCAACCCGGCGGGAGTCACTCCTACGAGCAGTACTTC

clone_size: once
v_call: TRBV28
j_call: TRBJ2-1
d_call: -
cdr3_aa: CASSLRRGGNEQFF
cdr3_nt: TGTGCCAGCAGTTTAAGGAGGGGAGGTAATGAGCAGTTCTTC

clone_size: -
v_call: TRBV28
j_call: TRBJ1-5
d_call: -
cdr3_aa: CASSQGGDQPQHF
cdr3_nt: TGTGCCAGCTCACAGGGTGGGGATCAGCCCCAGCATTTT